This T cell receptor (beta chain) derives from a study of memory CD4+ T cells and cytomegalovirus serostatus. At the level of the study: Healthy Belgian adult donors included 9 or 10 CMV-positive and more than 20 CMV-negative people. Study-wide results and limits: Of 150 to 200 reported CMV TCRbeta sequences, about 70 were found in memory CD4+ repertoires.

Study processing details: Out-of-frame sequences were removed, leaving 2 million or so distinct TCRbeta sequences. Measured with immunoSEQ multiplex PCR; TCRdb has only the in-frame clones, and not every one. The V and J calls and clone size are taken from that table; D and trimming were inferred from the DNA. The data contain approximately 61,000 clones, around 82% of them singletons. Single viable CD3+CD4+CD8-CD45RO+ cells were sorted as the memory CD4+ T cells. Serostatus was set by detecting CMV pp150, pp28, p38, p52 IgG. CDR1 is MDHEN and CDR2 is SYDVKM in the germline V gene. The CDR3 extends over 13 amino acids. The V and J ends lost 4 bases and 2 bases respectively, with 7 bases between them. A remark on this clone: Its specificity is unknown.

The chain combines TRBV28 with TRBJ2-3; D not certain. Sequencing used memory CD4+ T cells from blood. This receptor was taken from an adult in good health and CMV-seronegative. Some clones in this sample may be carry-over from other donors' samples. DNA of the CDR3: TGTGCCAGCAGTTATCCGTACACAGATACGCAGTATTTT. Its protein is CASSYPYTDTQYF. Based on the CDR3 plus reference TRBV28 and TRBJ2-3, the full variable domain is DVKVTQSSRYLVKRTGEKVFLECVQDMDHENMFWYRQDPGLGLRLIYFSYDVKMKEKGDIPEGYSVSREKKERFSLILESASTNQTSMYLCASSYPYTDTQYFGPGTRLTVL.